Below, 13 T cell receptor beta chains from the same sample are listed, as sequenced in a study of PD-L1 blockade in urothelial cancer. Sequenced by immunoSEQ multiplex PCR; TCRdb stores in-frame clones only, minus some. The sample contains more than 60,000 clones, approximately 91% of which appear only once. The time point was: peripheral blood 6 weeks after treatment start. The source material was PBMCs, sampled around atezolizumab (anti-PD-L1) treatment. All receptors derive from a man in his sixties with urothelial cancer.

The rearrangement uses TRBV2 and TRBJ2-1, with 8 nucleotides matching TRBD2. The CDR3 runs to 15 residues. CDR1 and CDR2 (germline): SNHLY, FYNNEI. The trim removed 6 bases at V and 2 bases at J, leaving 6 bases unmatched. CDR3 nucleotide sequence: TGTGCCAGCAGGCCACTAGCGGAGACCTACAATGAGCAGTTCTTC. It is translated as CASRPLAETYNEQFF.

V and J are TRBV6-5 and TRBJ1-2; 12 bases line up with TRBD1. The CDR3 totals 15 residues. J gave up 8 bases and V 2 bases, and 6 bases lay outside the gene matches. Germline V gene data show CDR1 as MNHEY and CDR2 as SVGAGI. The CDR3: CASSYRGQGAGGYTF. In nucleotides, the CDR3 is TGTGCCAGCAGTTACCGGGGACAGGGGGCCGGAGGCTACACCTTC.

This clone has just one count. The gene calls are TRBV11-3 and TRBJ2-7; 7 bases line up with TRBD1. The V gene end was trimmed by 5 bases and the J gene end by 5 bases; junction bases not matched to a gene: 12. CDR1 is SGHNT and CDR2 is YENEEA in the germline V gene. The CDR3 sequence is 15 residues long. This chain's CDR3 is CASSELGQAINEQYF. The CDR3 nucleotides read TGTGCCAGCAGCGAATTAGGACAGGCCATCAACGAGCAGTACTTC.

CDR3 sequence reads: CASSLRDRGPYEQYF. The DNA for the CDR3 is TGCGCCAGCAGCTTGAGGGACAGGGGTCCCTACGAGCAGTACTTC. V is TRBV5-1 and J is TRBJ2-7; 10 bases fit TRBD1. In germline, CDR1 is SGHRS, CDR2 YFSETQ. This CDR3 contains 15 residues. V gave up 1 base and J gave up 2 bases; unmatched junction bases: 3. Full variable domain (outside the CDR3, taken from reference TRBV5-1 and TRBJ2-7): KAGVTQTPRYLIKTRGQQVTLSCSPISGHRSVSWYQQTPGQGLQFLFEYFSETQRNKGNFPGRFSGRQFSNSRSEMNVSTLELGDSALYLCASSLRDRGPYEQYFGPGTRLTVT.

This chain joins TRBV25-1 and TRBJ1-1, with D unclear. This CDR3 has 12 residues. Looked up from germline, CDR1 is MGHDK and CDR2 is SYGVNS. V was cut by 8 bases and J by 1 base, with 8 bases left in between. CDR3 DNA: TGTGCCAGCCGGCAGGAGAACACTGAAGCTTTCTTT. Amino acids: CASRQENTEAFF.

This rearrangement joins TRBV7-6 to TRBJ2-1; the D gene is possibly TRBD2 (6 bases). V gave up 5 bases and J gave up 9 bases, with 14 bases separating them. The CDR3 is 13 residues long. Per germline, CDR1 SGHVS and CDR2 FNYEAQ. The CDR3 is CASSKELALEQFF. In DNA form, the CDR3 reads TGTGCCAGCAGCAAAGAACTAGCCCTTGAGCAGTTCTTC. Looking up the rest from reference TRBV7-6 and TRBJ2-1 gives the full variable domain: GAGVSQSPRYKVTKRGQDVALRCDPISGHVSLYWYRQALGQGPEFLTYFNYEAQQDKSGLPNDRFSAERPEGSISTLTIQRTEQRDSAMYRCASSKELALEQFFGPGTRLTVL.

The chain couples TRBV18 to TRBJ2-7; 16 nucleotides align to TRBD2. CDR1 and CDR2 from the germline V gene are KGHSH and LQKENI. This CDR3 has 14 residues. The V and J ends lost 2 bases and 10 bases, in that order; junction bases with no gene match: 2. The DNA of the CDR3 is TGTGCCAGCTCACCAGGGACTAGCGGGAGGGATCAGTACTTC. Protein: CASSPGTSGRDQYF.

The gene calls are TRBV27 and TRBJ1-1; a weak D match, TRBD1 (6 bases). Germline values: CDR1 MNHEY, CDR2 SMNVEV (reference sequence). The CDR3 runs 13 residues. V lost 3 bases, J lost 3 bases, and 8 bases lay in between. DNA of the CDR3: TGTGCCAGCAGTTTGGGGGCCTACACTGAAGCTTTCTTT. Encoded protein: CASSLGAYTEAFF.

CDR3 residues: CASSFGGSGANVLTF. The CDR3 nucleotides read TGCGCCAGCAGCTTCGGGGGCTCTGGGGCCAACGTCCTGACTTTC. The rearrangement uses TRBV4-3 and TRBJ2-6; tentatively, D is TRBD2 (6 bases). Germline lookup yields CDR1 LGHNA and CDR2 YSLEER. The CDR3 is 15 amino acids. V lost 5 bases and J lost 0, with 8 bases in between.

The V call is TRBV27, the J call TRBJ2-1, with TRBD2 identical over 7 bases. The CDR3 has 14 residues. The germline CDR1 and CDR2 sequences are MNHEY and SMNVEV (reference sequence). J lost 8 bases, V lost 5 bases, and 9 bases had no gene match. CDR3 nucleotides: TGTGCCAGCAGTAATCTAGCGGACGCGGATGAGCAGTTCTTC. This translates into CASSNLADADEQFF.

This rearrangement joins TRBV7-3 to TRBJ2-1, with TRBD2 matching over 8 bases. Germline V gives CDR1 SGHTA, CDR2 FQGTGA. With 3 bases clipped from V and 9 bases from J, the junction kept 13 bases outside the gene matches. This CDR3 region has 16 residues. CDR3 sequence reads: CASSFGTRAVVGEQFF. The CDR3 bases are TGTGCCAGCAGCTTTGGGACTAGGGCTGTCGTGGGTGAGCAGTTCTTC.

V usage is TRBV11-3 and J usage is TRBJ2-5; D remains ambiguous. V dropped 5 bases and J dropped 5 bases, with 15 bases sitting between them. This CDR3 region has 14 residues. Germline lookup yields CDR1 SGHNT and CDR2 YENEEA. In nucleotides, the CDR3 is TGTGCCAGCAGCCGAGGTCCGAACCTGGAGACCCAGTACTTC. It codes for CASSRGPNLETQYF.

The count of this clone is one. This chain links TRBV10-1 with TRBJ2-1, with D perhaps TRBD2 (7 bases). Germline loops: CDR1 WNHNN, CDR2 SYGVQD (reference sequence). The V end lost 2 bases, the J end lost 4 bases, and 18 bases lay between the germline ends. The CDR3 loop spans 17 amino acids. The CDR3 DNA reads as TGCGCCAGCAGTGAGGGGGGGGCGGGAGTATGGTACAATGAGCAGTTCTTC. Residues: CASSEGGAGVWYNEQFF.